The rows below give T cell receptor beta chains drawn from one sample of a study of T cells expressing NK-cell markers. TCRdb derives one entry per CDR3 protein from the 5' RACE reads, leaving out DNA. This sample's table reports some 600,000 distinct CDR3 sequences. The material sequenced was blood T cells: a sorted CD56 or NKG2C T cell subset, CD4+ or CD8+ T cells, or bulk PBMC T cells (not recorded which). The receptors here all came from a man between 18 and 29 years old in good health. CDR3s include the opening cysteine and the closing phenylalanine or tryptophan.

V gene	J gene	CDR3 protein
TRBV9	TRBJ2-3	CASGSGTSTDTQYF
TRBV6-4	TRBJ2-1	CASSSGRDNVEQFF
TRBV5-1	TRBJ1-2	CASTGDGNYGYTF
TRBV7-9	TRBJ2-1	CASSLVRAAYNEQFF
TRBV29-1	TRBJ2-7	CSVGGQASHKQYF
TRBV4-2	TRBJ2-7	CASSPLGDDEQYF
TRBV18	TRBJ2-4	CASSPIPGAIAKNIQYF
TRBV5-1	TRBJ2-2	CASSSRDYGVAGELFF
TRBV5-1	TRBJ1-1	CASSRTGLLRNTEAFF
TRBV7-2	TRBJ1-6	CASSLVHRDVDSPLHF